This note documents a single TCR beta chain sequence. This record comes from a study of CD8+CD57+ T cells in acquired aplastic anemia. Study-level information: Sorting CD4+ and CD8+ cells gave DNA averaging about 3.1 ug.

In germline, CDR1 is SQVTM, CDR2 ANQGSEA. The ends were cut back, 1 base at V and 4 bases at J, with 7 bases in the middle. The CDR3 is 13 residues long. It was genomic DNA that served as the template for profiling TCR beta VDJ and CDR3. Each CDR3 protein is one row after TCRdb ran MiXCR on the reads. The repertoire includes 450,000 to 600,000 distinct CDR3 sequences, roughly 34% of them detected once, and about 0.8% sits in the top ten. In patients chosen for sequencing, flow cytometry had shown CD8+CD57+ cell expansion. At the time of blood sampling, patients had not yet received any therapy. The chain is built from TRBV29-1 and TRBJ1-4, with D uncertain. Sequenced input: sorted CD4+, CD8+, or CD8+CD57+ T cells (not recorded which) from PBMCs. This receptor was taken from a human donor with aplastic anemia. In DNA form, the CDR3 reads TGCAGCGTTGAAGCAGGTAGTAATGAAAAACTGTTTTTT. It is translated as CSVEAGSNEKLFF.